These T cell receptor beta chains were read from a single sample in a study of T cell repertoires in cytomegalovirus infection. TCRdb ran MiXCR on the reads and lists one entry per CDR3 protein. Counted here are 170,000 or so distinct CDR3 sequences, 14% occurring once; the ten biggest clones make up 25% to 30%. Sequencing was done on a sample of PBMCs. The receptors here all came from a human donor in good health (CMV status not recorded). Some clones in this sample may be carry-over from other donors' samples. CDR3s include the opening cysteine and the closing phenylalanine or tryptophan.

J gene	V gene	CDR3 protein
TRBJ1-5	TRBV2	CASTQTEDSNQPQQF
TRBJ1-1	TRBV14	CASSQVGKTEAFF
TRBJ1-4	TRBV6-1	CASSSYSSSNEKLFF
TRBJ1-5	TRBV7-9	CASSPSGIGNSNQPQHF
TRBJ2-1	TRBV6-6	CASSFPDNEQFF
TRBJ1-1	TRBV7-2	CASSLGMNTEAFF
TRBJ2-3	TRBV7-9	CASSTAVSQAQYF
TRBJ1-1	TRBV6-1	CATSRAATEAFF
TRBJ2-7	TRBV4-1	CASSHDRQSRSYEQYF
TRBJ1-2	TRBV7-9	CASTRGNNPIYGYTF
TRBJ1-1	TRBV11-1	CASSLGRTGEAFF
TRBJ2-1	TRBV5-6	CASSFHSGGRGGEQFF
TRBJ2-5	TRBV4-3	CASSPPGQQETQYF
TRBJ2-2	TRBV5-1	CASSPTGRDTGELFF
TRBJ1-2	TRBV25-1	CASSPAYSNYGYTF
TRBJ2-1	TRBV7-6	CASSPPAGPTYNEQFF
TRBJ2-3	TRBV7-3	CASKGGASTDTQYF
TRBJ2-3	TRBV5-6	CASSWPSADTQYF
TRBJ2-3	TRBV7-8	CASSQNRDTQYF
TRBJ2-5	TRBV20-1	CSARSLAGWGTQYF
TRBJ2-1	TRBV10-3	CAISFTSGSDEQFF
TRBJ2-7	TRBV28	CASSPGTGVHEQYF
TRBJ2-1	TRBV5-1	CASSLAWTGDMDEQFF
TRBJ1-1	TRBV6-2/TRBV6-3	CASSSHGTEAFF
TRBJ1-1	TRBV7-9	CASSYPPGQGMNTEAFF
TRBJ1-2	TRBV20-1	CSARTGGVYGYTF
TRBJ1-2	TRBV23-1	CASFKDSPSYGYTF
TRBJ1-2	TRBV7-2	CASSSSGTGETVNYGYTF
TRBJ1-4	TRBV7-9	CASSLVGGREKLFF
TRBJ2-2	TRBV2	CASNLEGRGELFF
TRBJ2-7	TRBV28	CASSLSRASYF
TRBJ2-3	TRBV19	CASSIERGTDTQYF
TRBJ1-5	TRBV10-3	CAIGVQDGRNQPQHF
TRBJ1-6	TRBV28	CASSLYSDRGNSPLHF
TRBJ1-1	TRBV7-9	CASSAQVREAFF
TRBJ1-2	TRBV7-8	CASSSRTGLRSGFYGYTF
TRBJ1-5	TRBV20-1	CSARDSRDSNQPQHF
TRBJ1-5	TRBV7-2	CASTLRVGKGQPQHF
TRBJ2-4	TRBV7-2	CASSSRVAKNIQYF
TRBJ1-2	TRBV20-1	CSATQGFNYGYTF
TRBJ1-1	TRBV7-9	CASSPRGPSMNTEAFF
TRBJ1-2	TRBV15	CATSPTVGAYGYTF
TRBJ2-1	TRBV10-1	CASSVGAPGEQFF
TRBJ1-2	TRBV28	CASTPTGITNYGYTF
TRBJ1-5	TRBV10-2	CASSGGQGNNQPQHF
TRBJ2-7	TRBV20-1	CSARDSRHTYEQYF
TRBJ2-1	TRBV12-5	CASGLASGGRATNEQFF
TRBJ1-5	TRBV7-2	CASSSDGYSNQPQHF
TRBJ1-2	TRBV7-2	CASSLDSYGYTF
TRBJ2-1	TRBV29-1	CSVVSYNEQFF
TRBJ2-5	TRBV29-1	CSVEDRVWGQETQYF
TRBJ1-2	TRBV7-9	CASSSAAHGYTF
TRBJ2-6	TRBV7-9	CASSLVAGANLLTF
TRBJ1-2	TRBV29-1	CSVLGPYGYTF
TRBJ1-2	TRBV11-2	CASSQPRTVNYGYTF
TRBJ1-5	TRBV28	CASSLRGDRSNQPQHF
TRBJ2-5	TRBV12-3/TRBV12-4	CASSPWAVRETQYF
TRBJ1-4	TRBV7-8	CASSPRQGKKLFF
TRBJ2-3	TRBV20-1	CSARDFTDTQYF